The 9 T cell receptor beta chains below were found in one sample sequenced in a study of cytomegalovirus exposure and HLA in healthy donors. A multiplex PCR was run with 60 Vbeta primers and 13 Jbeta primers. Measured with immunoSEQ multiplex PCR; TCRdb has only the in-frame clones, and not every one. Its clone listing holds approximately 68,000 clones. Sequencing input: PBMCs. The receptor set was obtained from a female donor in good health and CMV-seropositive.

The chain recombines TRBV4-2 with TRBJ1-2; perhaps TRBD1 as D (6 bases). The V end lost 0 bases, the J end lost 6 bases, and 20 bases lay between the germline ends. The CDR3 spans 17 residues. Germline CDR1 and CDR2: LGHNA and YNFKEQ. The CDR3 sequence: CASSQDLTGRLQDGYTF. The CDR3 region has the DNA TGTGCCAGCAGCCAAGATTTAACAGGGAGACTCCAGGATGGCTACACCTTC.

CDR3 protein: CASSSSGGAETEAFF. CDR3 in DNA: TGTGCCAGCAGCTCATCGGGGGGCGCGGAAACTGAAGCTTTCTTT. V and J are TRBV7-6 and TRBJ1-1; D might be TRBD1 (6 bases). This CDR3 has 15 amino acids. V lost 4 bases and J lost 5, with 17 bases in between. Germline assignment: CDR1 SGHVS and CDR2 FNYEAQ.

The CDR3 region has the DNA TGTGCCAGCAGCTGGGGAGGGACACAAGACTATGGCTACACCTTC. It translates to CASSWGGTQDYGYTF. The chain carries TRBV11-1 and TRBJ1-2; TRBD1 is a possible D gene (6 bases). Germline V CDR1 and CDR2: SGHAT, FQDESV (reference sequence). CDR3 size: 15 residues. The V end was cut by 4 bases, the J end by 3 bases, with 15 bases between.

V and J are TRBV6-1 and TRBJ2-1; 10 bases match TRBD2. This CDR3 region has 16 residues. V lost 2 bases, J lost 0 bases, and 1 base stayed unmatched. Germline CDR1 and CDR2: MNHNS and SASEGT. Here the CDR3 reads CASSELAGDSYNEQFF. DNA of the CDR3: TGTGCCAGCAGTGAACTAGCGGGAGACTCCTACAATGAGCAGTTCTTC.

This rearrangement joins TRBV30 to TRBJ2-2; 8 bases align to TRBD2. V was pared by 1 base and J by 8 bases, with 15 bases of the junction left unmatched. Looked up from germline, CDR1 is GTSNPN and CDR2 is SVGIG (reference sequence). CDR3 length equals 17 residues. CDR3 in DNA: TGTGCCTGGAGTGCAAAACCGGGACTAGGAGGAAGGGGGGAGCTGTTTTTT. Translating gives CAWSAKPGLGGRGELFF.

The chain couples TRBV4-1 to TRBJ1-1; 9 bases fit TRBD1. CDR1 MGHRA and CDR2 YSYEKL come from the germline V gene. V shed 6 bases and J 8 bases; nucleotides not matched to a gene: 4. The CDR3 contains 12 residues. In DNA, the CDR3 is TGCGCCAGCAGTTTCACAGGGGGCGAAGCTTTCTTT. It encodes CASSFTGGEAFF.

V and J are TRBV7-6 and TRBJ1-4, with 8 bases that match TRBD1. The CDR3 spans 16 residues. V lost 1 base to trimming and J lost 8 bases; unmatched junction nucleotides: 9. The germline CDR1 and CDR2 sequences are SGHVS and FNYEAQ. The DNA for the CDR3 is TGTGCCAGCAGCTTAGTACAGGGGGTAGCTTTCGAAAAACTGTTTTTT. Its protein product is CASSLVQGVAFEKLFF.

The CDR3: CAWSVPWDRGLQPQHF. CDR3 nucleotide sequence: TGTGCCTGGAGTGTACCTTGGGACAGGGGGCTTCAGCCCCAGCATTTT. This chain connects TRBV30 to TRBJ1-5; 12 nucleotides align to TRBD1. CDR3 length: 16 residues. Germline CDR1 GTSNPN, CDR2 SVGIG (reference sequence). Losses at the gene ends were 0 bases for V and 6 bases for J; bases not matched to a gene: 6.

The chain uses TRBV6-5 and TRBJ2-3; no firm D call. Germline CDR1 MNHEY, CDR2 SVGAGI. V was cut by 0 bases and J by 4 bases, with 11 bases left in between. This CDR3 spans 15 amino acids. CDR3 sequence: CASSYSLLEADTQYF. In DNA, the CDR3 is TGTGCCAGCAGTTACTCTCTCCTAGAGGCAGATACGCAGTATTTT.